The subject of this entry is one T cell receptor beta chain. The antigen is not known. These data belong to a study of CD4+ T cells in melanoma. The study's findings and limits: Neoantigen-specific CD4+ T cells in melanoma reportedly had diverse differentiation states. CD8+ T cell, macrophage and B cell function reportedly correlated with neoantigen-specific CD4+ T cells.

Using immunoSEQ multiplex PCR, the repertoire was profiled, and TCRdb retains in-frame clones only, with some absent. The sample contains about 11,000 clones, approximately 66% of which appear only once. The CDR3 has 16 amino acids. V was clipped by 3 bases and J by 0 bases, with 14 bases between them. Germline V gene data show CDR1 as SNHLY and CDR2 as FYNNEI. The chain couples TRBV2 to TRBJ1-2; tentatively, D is TRBD1 (6 bases). This TCR was recovered from a human donor with melanoma. What was sequenced was cells from a culture (not recorded whether cultured in vitro). The CDR3 DNA reads as TGTGCCAGCAGTGATAGCGGCAGGGGATCTAACTATGGCTACACCTTC. Protein product: CASSDSGRGSNYGYTF.